A selection of T cell receptor beta chains follows, all from one sample in a study of blood T cell repertoires in COVID-19. Clones were read by immunoSEQ multiplex PCR, and TCRdb kept only the in-frame ones, dropping some. The profile shows over 85,000 clones, 87% of them singletons. Sequenced input: peripheral blood. These receptors all come from a human donor with acute or convalescent COVID-19. The donor label of this sample is uncertain. Both conserved end residues are part of each CDR3. Each record gives: CDR3 length, V gene, D gene, clone size, J gene, CDR3 protein, CDR3 DNA. The D gene is left open where the match is weak. Expanded clones get a size class; other rows say once, few or many, or leave the size out.

14	TRBV7-9	.	few	TRBJ1-1	CASSLAPERAEAFF	TGTGCCAGCAGCTTAGCGCCTGAGAGGGCTGAAGCTTTCTTT
14	TRBV3-1/TRBV3-2	TRBD1	.	TRBJ2-5	CASSQAGGLETQYF	TGTGCCAGCAGCCAGGCAGGGGGCTTGGAGACCCAGTACTTC
14	TRBV12-5	TRBD1	.	TRBJ1-1	CASGPPTTGGKAFF	TGTGCTAGTGGCCCCCCTACTACAGGGGGCAAAGCTTTCTTT
14	TRBV7-2	TRBD1	.	TRBJ2-5	CASGRGGMGETQYF	TGTGCCAGCGGACGAGGGGGCATGGGGGAGACCCAGTACTTC
13	TRBV11-3	TRBD2	once	TRBJ2-5	CASSLREAETQYF	TGTGCCAGCAGCTTACGGGAGGCGGAGACCCAGTACTTC
14	TRBV11-2	.	.	TRBJ1-1	CASSFLGGGTEAFF	TGTGCCAGCAGCTTCTTGGGGGGTGGGACTGAAGCTTTCTTT
15	TRBV19	TRBD2	once	TRBJ2-3	CASSSGGAVTDTQYF	TGTGCCAGTAGTAGCGGGGGGGCCGTCACAGATACGCAGTATTTT
14	TRBV11-2	.	.	TRBJ2-5	CASSLGSHQETQYF	TGTGCCAGCAGCTTAGGTTCCCATCAAGAGACCCAGTACTTC
13	TRBV6-5	TRBD1	.	TRBJ1-2	CASSTGVSYGYTF	TGTGCCAGCAGTACAGGGGTATCCTATGGCTACACCTTC
16	TRBV11-1	TRBD1	.	TRBJ2-5	CASSSHGTGWQETQYF	TGTGCCAGCAGCTCACACGGGACAGGGTGGCAAGAGACCCAGTACTTC
14	TRBV11-2	.	.	TRBJ2-1	CASSLLGQGNEQFF	TGTGCCAGCAGCTTACTAGGCCAGGGGAATGAGCAGTTCTTC
13	TRBV4-3	.	.	TRBJ1-1	CASSQDLRTEAFF	TGCGCCAGCAGCCAAGATTTACGGACTGAAGCTTTCTTT
13	TRBV6-5	TRBD1	.	TRBJ1-1	CASRDRGRTEAFF	TGTGCCAGCAGGGACAGGGGGCGGACTGAAGCTTTCTTT
14	TRBV19	.	.	TRBJ1-5	CASSRRESNQPQHF	TGTGCCAGTAGTAGGAGGGAGAGCAATCAGCCCCAGCATTTT
14	TRBV5-4	.	.	TRBJ2-3	CASSRGLGTDTQYF	TGTGCCAGCAGCCGGGGGTTGGGCACAGATACGCAGTATTTT
15	TRBV6-1	.	.	TRBJ1-2	CASSEGFAAHYGYTF	TGTGCCAGCAGTGAAGGTTTCGCGGCCCACTATGGCTACACCTTC
16	TRBV5-6	TRBD1	.	TRBJ2-5	CASSLRGTGGAETQYF	TGTGCCAGCAGCTTGCGGGGGACAGGGGGCGCAGAGACCCAGTACTTC
15	TRBV27	TRBD1	.	TRBJ2-1	CASSLDRGSYNEQFF	TGTGCCAGCAGCCTGGACAGGGGAAGTTACAATGAGCAGTTCTTC
16	TRBV5-1	.	.	TRBJ2-5	CASSLPETGGRETQYF	TGCGCCAGCAGCTTGCCGGAGACAGGAGGAAGAGAGACCCAGTACTTC
16	TRBV4-2	TRBD1	few	TRBJ2-7	CASSQEYRQGAYEQYF	TGTGCCAGCAGCCAAGAGTACCGACAGGGCGCCTACGAGCAGTACTTC
18	TRBV5-6	TRBD1	once	TRBJ1-4	CASSPGPGQHATNEKLFF	TGTGCCAGCAGCCCAGGTCCGGGACAGCACGCAACTAATGAAAAACTGTTTTTT
14	TRBV2	.	once	TRBJ1-2	CASSEIQFNYGYTF	TGTGCCAGCAGTGAAATACAGTTTAACTATGGCTACACCTTC
18	TRBV28	TRBD2	.	TRBJ2-1	CASSSAVDSGGLYNEQFF	TGTGCCAGCAGTTCCGCCGTTGACAGCGGGGGCCTCTACAATGAGCAGTTCTTC
16	TRBV6-1	.	.	TRBJ1-1	CASSEGLVVTNSGAFF	TGTGCCAGCAGTGAAGGGCTAGTGGTCACCAATTCCGGAGCTTTCTTT
16	TRBV7-7	TRBD2	.	TRBJ2-5	CASSLVGGAGGETQYF	TGTGCCAGCAGCTTAGTCGGGGGGGCCGGAGGGGAGACCCAGTACTTC
14	TRBV5-1	TRBD2	.	TRBJ2-3	CASSWTSGTDTQYF	TGCGCCAGCAGCTGGACTAGCGGCACAGATACGCAGTATTTT
15	TRBV11-3	TRBD1	.	TRBJ2-7	CASSLSHDRGHEQYF	TGTGCCAGCAGCTTAAGTCATGACAGGGGCCACGAGCAGTACTTC
15	TRBV28	TRBD2	once	TRBJ2-3	CASSSAGAGTDTQYF	TGTGCCAGCAGTTCAGCGGGGGCGGGCACAGATACGCAGTATTTT
17	TRBV5-1	TRBD1	.	TRBJ2-2	CASSLEGQRFNTGELFF	TGCGCCAGCAGCTTGGAGGGACAGCGATTCAACACCGGGGAGCTGTTTTTT
13	TRBV6-5	TRBD1	.	TRBJ2-1	CASRGQGFDEQFF	TGTGCCAGCAGGGGACAGGGTTTTGATGAGCAGTTCTTC
14	TRBV28	TRBD1	.	TRBJ1-5	CASSRGQADPPQHF	TGTGCCAGCAGCCGAGGACAGGCGGACCCGCCCCAGCATTTT